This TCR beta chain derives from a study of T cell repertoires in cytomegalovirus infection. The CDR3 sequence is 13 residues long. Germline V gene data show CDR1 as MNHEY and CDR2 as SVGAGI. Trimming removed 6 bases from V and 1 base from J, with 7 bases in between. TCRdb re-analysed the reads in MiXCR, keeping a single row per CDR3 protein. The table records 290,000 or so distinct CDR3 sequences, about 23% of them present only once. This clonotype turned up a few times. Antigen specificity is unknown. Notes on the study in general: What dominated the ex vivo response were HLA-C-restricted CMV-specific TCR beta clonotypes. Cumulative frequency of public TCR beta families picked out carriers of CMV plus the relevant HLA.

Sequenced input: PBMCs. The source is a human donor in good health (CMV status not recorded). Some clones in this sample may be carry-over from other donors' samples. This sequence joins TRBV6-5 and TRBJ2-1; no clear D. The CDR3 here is CASRIDSYNEQFF. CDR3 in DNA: TGTGCCAGCAGGATCGATTCCTACAATGAGCAGTTCTTC.